This T cell receptor beta chain derives from a study of T-cell memory formation after mild COVID-19. Study background: Among the donors, TCR clusters were largely specific to each donor.

Constant-segment primers served in 5'RACE that generated TCR alpha and TCR beta cDNA libraries bearing sample barcodes and UMIs. TCRdb reprocessed the 5' RACE reads via MiXCR and lists one record per CDR3 protein. Of roughly 300,000 distinct CDR3 sequences in the sample, approximately 7.6% were seen once. The CDR3 is made up of 16 amino acids. Study-wide results and caveats: Cross-reactive memory appears to have joined, as suggested by some responding clones showing up in pre-infection memory.

As for this clonotype: The antigen is not known. One end of the junction is discordant with germline, which a read error may explain.

The sample was PBMCs or a T cell subset sorted from them (not recorded which). The sequence derives from a man between 18 and 29 years old who had mild COVID-19 (a few samples of this study predate the infection). Cell type and time point are not known. This chain uses TRBV12-3 or TRBV12-4 with TRBJ2-3; the match to TRBD2 covers 10 bases. CDR3 DNA: TGTGCCAGAAGTTTAAGGCTAGCGGGGGCCCCAGATACGCAGTATTTT. Residues: CARSLRLAGAPDTQYF.